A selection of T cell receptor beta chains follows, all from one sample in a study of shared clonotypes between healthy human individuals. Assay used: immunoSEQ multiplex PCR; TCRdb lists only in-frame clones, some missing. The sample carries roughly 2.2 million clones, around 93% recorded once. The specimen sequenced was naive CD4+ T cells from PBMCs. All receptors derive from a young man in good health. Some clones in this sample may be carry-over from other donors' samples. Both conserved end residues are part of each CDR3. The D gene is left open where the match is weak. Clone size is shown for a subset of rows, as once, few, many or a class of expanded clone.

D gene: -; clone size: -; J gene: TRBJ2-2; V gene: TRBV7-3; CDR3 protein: CASSATATTGELFF; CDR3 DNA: TGTGCCAGCAGCGCGACAGCTACCACCGGGGAGCTGTTTTTT
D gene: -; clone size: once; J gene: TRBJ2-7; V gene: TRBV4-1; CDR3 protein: CASSQTLAGAHEQYF; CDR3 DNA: TGCGCCAGCAGCCAAACCCTTGCCGGGGCCCACGAGCAGTACTTC
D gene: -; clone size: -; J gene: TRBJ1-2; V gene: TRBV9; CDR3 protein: CASSTQRGNYGYTF; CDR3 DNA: TGTGCCAGCAGCACCCAAAGAGGCAACTATGGCTACACCTTC
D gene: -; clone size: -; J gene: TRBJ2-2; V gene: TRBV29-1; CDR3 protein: CSAGTTANTGELFF; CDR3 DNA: TGCAGCGCTGGGACGACAGCTAACACCGGGGAGCTGTTTTTT
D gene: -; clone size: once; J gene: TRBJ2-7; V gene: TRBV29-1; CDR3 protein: CSVRGISYEQYF; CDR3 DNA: TGCAGCGTTCGAGGGATTTCCTACGAGCAGTACTTC
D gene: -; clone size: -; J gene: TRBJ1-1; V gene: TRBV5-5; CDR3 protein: CASSLAGGNTEAFF; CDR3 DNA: TGTGCCAGCAGCTTGGCCGGGGGGAACACTGAAGCTTTCTTT
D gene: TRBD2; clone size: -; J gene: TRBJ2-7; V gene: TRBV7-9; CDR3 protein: CATPGGDGTYEQYF; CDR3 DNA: TGTGCCACCCCCGGGGGGGACGGAACCTACGAGCAGTACTTC
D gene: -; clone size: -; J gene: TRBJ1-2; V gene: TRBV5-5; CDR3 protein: CASSPGARDYGYTF; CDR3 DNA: TGTGCCAGCAGCCCCGGGGCCAGGGATTATGGCTACACCTTC
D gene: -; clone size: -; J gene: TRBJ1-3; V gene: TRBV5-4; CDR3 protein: CASSSIVGPSSGNTIYF; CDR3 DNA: TGTGCCAGCAGCTCTATTGTCGGGCCGAGCTCTGGAAACACCATATATTTT
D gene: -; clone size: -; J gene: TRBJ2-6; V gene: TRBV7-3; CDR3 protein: CASSSSRRGAGANVLTF; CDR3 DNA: TGTGCCAGCAGCTCATCGCGCCGGGGAGCTGGGGCCAACGTCCTGACTTTC
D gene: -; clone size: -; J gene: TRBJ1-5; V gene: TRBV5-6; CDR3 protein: CASSSLRGNQPQHF; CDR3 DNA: TGTGCCAGCAGTTCCCTCCGCGGCAATCAGCCCCAGCATTTT
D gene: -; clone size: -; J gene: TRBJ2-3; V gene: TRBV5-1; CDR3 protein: CASTPGGTDTQYF; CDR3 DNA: TGCGCCAGCACCCCCGGGGGCACAGATACGCAGTATTTT
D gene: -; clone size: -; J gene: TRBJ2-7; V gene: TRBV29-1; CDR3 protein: CSVSTGHRSYEQYF; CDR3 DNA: TGCAGCGTTAGTACGGGACATCGGTCCTACGAGCAGTACTTC
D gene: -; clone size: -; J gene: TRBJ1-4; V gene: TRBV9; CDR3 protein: CASSLTLGEKLFF; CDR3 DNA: TGTGCCAGCAGCTTGACCCTGGGGGAAAAACTGTTTTTT
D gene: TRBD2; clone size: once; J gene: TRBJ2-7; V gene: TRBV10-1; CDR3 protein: CASSESTVAGSSYEQYF; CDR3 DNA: TGCGCCAGCAGTGAGTCCACCGTAGCGGGGAGCTCCTACGAGCAGTACTTC